This is a list of T cell receptor beta chains from one sample in a study of shared clonotypes between healthy human individuals. Here immunoSEQ multiplex PCR was the method, and the copy in TCRdb shows in-frame clones only, minus some. Of roughly 2 million clones in the sample, about 94% were seen once. Sequences were obtained from naive CD8+ T cells sorted from blood. These receptors came from a man aged 18 to 30 in good health. Each CDR3 is given with its conserved first and last residue. Fields, in order: V gene, J gene, D gene, clone size, CDR3 DNA, CDR3 protein. A D gene is named only where the DNA matches it firmly. Expanded clones get a size class; other rows say once, few or many, or leave the size out.

v_call: TRBV4-3
j_call: TRBJ2-7
d_call: -
clone_size: -
cdr3_nt: TGCGCCAGCAGCCAAGATGGGGATACCTACGAGCAGTACTTC
cdr3_aa: CASSQDGDTYEQYF

v_call: TRBV6-6
j_call: TRBJ1-6
d_call: -
clone_size: once
cdr3_nt: TGTGCCAGCAGTTACCCCCTTAGCCTCGATAATTCACCCCTCCACTTT
cdr3_aa: CASSYPLSLDNSPLHF

v_call: TRBV7-9
j_call: TRBJ2-1
d_call: TRBD2
clone_size: -
cdr3_nt: TGTGCCAGCAGCTTAATAGCGGGATTAGACAATGAGCAGTTCTTC
cdr3_aa: CASSLIAGLDNEQFF

v_call: TRBV11-2
j_call: TRBJ2-7
d_call: TRBD1
clone_size: -
cdr3_nt: TGTGCCAGCAGCCTGGACAGGGCCGACGAGCAGTACTTC
cdr3_aa: CASSLDRADEQYF

v_call: TRBV6-1
j_call: TRBJ2-7
d_call: -
clone_size: -
cdr3_nt: TGTGCCAGCAGTGATACAGGGAGCCCCTACGAGCAGTACTTC
cdr3_aa: CASSDTGSPYEQYF

v_call: TRBV7-9
j_call: TRBJ1-1
d_call: -
clone_size: once
cdr3_nt: TGTGCCAGCAGCTTACCGGGACAATTGAACACTGAAGCTTTCTTT
cdr3_aa: CASSLPGQLNTEAFF

v_call: TRBV4-3
j_call: TRBJ2-1
d_call: TRBD1
clone_size: -
cdr3_nt: TGCGCCAGCAGCCAAGAACAGGGGAGAGCCTACAATGAGCAGTTCTTC
cdr3_aa: CASSQEQGRAYNEQFF

v_call: TRBV7-9
j_call: TRBJ1-2
d_call: -
clone_size: -
cdr3_nt: TGTGCCAGCAGCTTAGTAGGGGATCTATACGGTGGCTACACCTTC
cdr3_aa: CASSLVGDLYGGYTF

v_call: TRBV6-1
j_call: TRBJ1-5
d_call: -
clone_size: -
cdr3_nt: TGTGCCAGCAGTGATTTCAGCAATCAGCCCCAGCATTTT
cdr3_aa: CASSDFSNQPQHF

v_call: TRBV5-8
j_call: TRBJ2-4
d_call: -
clone_size: -
cdr3_nt: TGTGCCAGCAGCTTGGCCCGCAAAAACATTCAGTACTTC
cdr3_aa: CASSLARKNIQYF

v_call: TRBV27
j_call: TRBJ1-6
d_call: TRBD1
clone_size: -
cdr3_nt: TGTGCCAGCAGCCCCGGGACAGGGAATTCACCCCTCCACTTT
cdr3_aa: CASSPGTGNSPLHF

v_call: TRBV11-2
j_call: TRBJ2-1
d_call: -
clone_size: -
cdr3_nt: TGTGCCAGCAGCTTAGGCAGCTACAATGAGCAGTTCTTC
cdr3_aa: CASSLGSYNEQFF

v_call: TRBV7-9
j_call: TRBJ2-1
d_call: -
clone_size: -
cdr3_nt: TGTGCCACCTGGCGGGGATCGGATGAGCAGTTCTTC
cdr3_aa: CATWRGSDEQFF

v_call: TRBV5-1
j_call: TRBJ2-7
d_call: TRBD1
clone_size: -
cdr3_nt: TGCGCCAGCAGCACGGGACAGGGGAGGAACGAGCAGTACTTC
cdr3_aa: CASSTGQGRNEQYF

v_call: TRBV5-6
j_call: TRBJ2-5
d_call: -
clone_size: -
cdr3_nt: TGTGCCAGCAGCTCCCCTATCGGGGGCCTGGGGGAGACCCAGTACTTC
cdr3_aa: CASSSPIGGLGETQYF

v_call: TRBV9
j_call: TRBJ2-3
d_call: TRBD1
clone_size: -
cdr3_nt: TGTGCCAGCAGCGTGGGACAGGGGTTACTGGTGGATACGCAGTATTTT
cdr3_aa: CASSVGQGLLVDTQYF

v_call: TRBV7-9
j_call: TRBJ2-1
d_call: TRBD2
clone_size: -
cdr3_nt: TGTGCCAGCAGCTGGCGGGGGGAGCAGTTCTTC
cdr3_aa: CASSWRGEQFF

v_call: TRBV27
j_call: TRBJ2-7
d_call: -
clone_size: -
cdr3_nt: TGTGCCAGCGGAACAAACGGAGCGTACGAGCAGTACTTC
cdr3_aa: CASGTNGAYEQYF

v_call: TRBV13
j_call: TRBJ2-1
d_call: -
clone_size: once
cdr3_nt: TGTGCCAGCAGCTTAGCTACATACAATGAGCAGTTCTTC
cdr3_aa: CASSLATYNEQFF

v_call: TRBV29-1
j_call: TRBJ2-5
d_call: -
clone_size: -
cdr3_nt: TGCAGCGTTGAAATATGGGCGGCTCAAGAGACCCAGTACTTC
cdr3_aa: CSVEIWAAQETQYF

v_call: TRBV27
j_call: TRBJ2-1
d_call: -
clone_size: -
cdr3_nt: TGTGCCAGCAGTTTGAGTGGGCTGAGCTCCTACAATGAGCAGTTCTTC
cdr3_aa: CASSLSGLSSYNEQFF

v_call: TRBV4-3
j_call: TRBJ2-7
d_call: -
clone_size: -
cdr3_nt: TGCGCCAGCAGCCAAGATCCAGGGGAACAGTACGAGCAGTACTTC
cdr3_aa: CASSQDPGEQYEQYF

v_call: TRBV11-2
j_call: TRBJ1-5
d_call: -
clone_size: -
cdr3_nt: TGTGCCAGCAGCTTAGCGGCCGGCAGCTTCAATCAGCCCCAGCATTTT
cdr3_aa: CASSLAAGSFNQPQHF

v_call: TRBV7-2
j_call: TRBJ2-1
d_call: TRBD1
clone_size: -
cdr3_nt: TGTGCCAGCAGCCGCCGGGACAGGCCTACCTACAATGAGCAGTTCTTC
cdr3_aa: CASSRRDRPTYNEQFF

v_call: TRBV13
j_call: TRBJ2-7
d_call: TRBD1
clone_size: -
cdr3_nt: TGTGCCAGCAGCTACGACAGGGGGCTCTACGAGCAGTACTTC
cdr3_aa: CASSYDRGLYEQYF

v_call: TRBV10-3
j_call: TRBJ2-7
d_call: TRBD1
clone_size: -
cdr3_nt: TGTGCCATCAGAGACGGACAGGCCTACGAGCAGTACTTC
cdr3_aa: CAIRDGQAYEQYF

v_call: TRBV7-9
j_call: TRBJ1-4
d_call: -
clone_size: -
cdr3_nt: TGTGCCAGCAGCTCCGGGATGACTAATGAAAAACTGTTTTTT
cdr3_aa: CASSSGMTNEKLFF

v_call: TRBV5-1
j_call: TRBJ2-3
d_call: TRBD2
clone_size: -
cdr3_nt: TGCGCCAGCAGCTTGGTGATGGTAGCGGGGAGCACAGATACGCAGTATTTT
cdr3_aa: CASSLVMVAGSTDTQYF

v_call: TRBV27
j_call: TRBJ2-7
d_call: TRBD1
clone_size: -
cdr3_nt: TGTGCCAGCAGTCTCTCCGGGACAGGGCTAACCTACGAGCAGTACTTC
cdr3_aa: CASSLSGTGLTYEQYF